This passage covers 26 T cell receptor beta chains from one sample sequenced in a study of blood T cell repertoires in COVID-19. Assay used: immunoSEQ multiplex PCR; TCRdb lists only in-frame clones, some missing. The repertoire has 130,000 or so clones, more than 60% of them found once; the top ten carry roughly 15%. Sequenced input: peripheral blood. These receptors all stem from a man aged 50-60 years with acute or convalescent COVID-19.

This chain joins TRBV19 and TRBJ2-2; D gene uncertain. Germline V gives CDR1 LNHDA, CDR2 SQIVND (reference sequence). Deletions cut 0 bases from V and 5 bases from J, with 19 bases between. CDR3 length: 18 residues. CDR3 DNA sequence: TGTGCCAGTAGTATAGATCTCACCAGGTTAGGTTGGACCGGGGAGCTGTTTTTT. Translating it yields CASSIDLTRLGWTGELFF.

In its sample, this clone was seen a few times. The J gene is TRBJ1-2, the V gene TRBV5-6, with D perhaps matching TRBD1 (5 bases). This CDR3 region has 14 residues. Per germline, CDR1 SGHDT and CDR2 YYEEEE. V lost 2 bases to trimming and J lost 2 bases, with 10 bases between them. The CDR3 region is CASSLTGFNYGYTF. The DNA for the CDR3 is TGTGCCAGCAGCTTAACAGGATTCAACTATGGCTACACCTTC.

CDR3 residues: CASSRGTGSYEQYF. CDR3 coding DNA: TGTGCCAGCAGCCGCGGGACAGGGTCCTACGAGCAGTACTTC. V gene TRBV5-5 combines with J gene TRBJ2-7, with TRBD1 matching over 9 bases. The germline CDR1 and CDR2 sequences are SGHKS and YYEKEE (reference sequence). The CDR3 runs 14 residues. After removal of 4 bases from V and 1 base from J, the junction contained 3 bases not matched to a gene.

Of note for this clone: The sample carries other DNA sequences with the same CDR3. The chain joins TRBV5-1 to TRBJ2-5; 10 bases fit TRBD2. Trimming took 2 bases from V and 4 from J; bases not matched to a gene: 2. The germline CDR1 and CDR2 sequences are SGHRS and YFSETQ. The CDR3 covers 14 residues. CDR3 bases: TGCGCCAGCAGCTTAGCGGGGGGGCCAGAGACCCAGTACTTC. As protein: CASSLAGGPETQYF.

The chain carries TRBV7-9 and TRBJ2-1; TRBD2 matches 12 bases. Germline values: CDR1 SEHNR, CDR2 FQNEAQ (reference sequence). The V segment lost 5 bases and the J segment 8 bases; nucleotides outside the gene matches: 10. The CDR3 has 16 residues. The CDR3 protein is CASSHALAGGPDEQFF. CDR3 DNA: TGTGCCAGCAGCCATGCTCTAGCGGGGGGGCCCGATGAGCAGTTCTTC. The entire variable domain, with the rest obtained from reference TRBV7-9 and TRBJ2-1, is as follows: DTGVSQNPRHKITKRGQNVTFRCDPISEHNRLYWYRQTLGQGPEFLTYFQNEAQLEKSRLLSDRFSAERPKGSFSTLEIQRTEQGDSAMYLCASSHALAGGPDEQFFGPGTRLTVL.

J is TRBJ2-3 and V is TRBV9, with TRBD1 matching 7 bases. V shed 4 bases, J shed 2 bases, and the junction held 4 bases outside the gene matches. The CDR3 contains 14 residues. Germline CDR1 reads SGDLS; CDR2 reads YYNGEE. DNA for the CDR3: TGTGCCAGCAGCCAGGACAGGTACACAGATACGCAGTATTTT. The encoded protein is CASSQDRYTDTQYF.

This chain uses TRBV11-3 with TRBJ2-1; 7 nucleotides align to TRBD1. The CDR3 loop spans 14 amino acids. Unmatched junction bases numbered 4, after V lost 2 bases and J lost 6 bases. Germline CDR1 and CDR2: SGHNT and YENEEA. The chain's CDR3 is CASSLIAGGNEQFF. As DNA, the CDR3 is TGTGCCAGCAGCTTAATCGCAGGGGGCAATGAGCAGTTCTTC.

The genes are TRBV3-1 (or the pseudogene TRBV3-2) and TRBJ2-7, with 9 bases that match TRBD2. Germline values: CDR1 LGHDT, CDR2 YNNKEL (reference sequence). Germline trimming cut 0 bases from V and 4 bases from J; bases unmatched to any gene: 7. The CDR3 covers 16 residues. CDR3 sequence reads: CASSQDLTAGGYEQYF. The CDR3 bases are TGTGCCAGCAGCCAAGATCTTACGGCGGGGGGGTACGAGCAGTACTTC.

This sequence joins TRBV5-1 and TRBJ1-5, with no clear D. Looked up from germline, CDR1 is SGHRS and CDR2 is YFSETQ. The CDR3 runs to 13 residues. V was shortened by 0 bases and J by 3 bases, with 4 bases between the two germline ends. The CDR3, as DNA: TGCGCCAGCAGCTTGGATCTCAATCAGCCCCAGCATTTT. Its protein product is CASSLDLNQPQHF.

The chain couples TRBV3-1 (or the pseudogene TRBV3-2) to TRBJ1-4, with a weak D call TRBD1 (6 bases). CDR1 is LGHDT, CDR2 YNNKEL, per germline (reference sequence). The V end was cut by 1 base, the J end by 7 bases, with 16 bases between. The CDR3 runs 16 residues. In nucleotides, the CDR3 is TGTGCCAGCAGCCAAGGGGAACAGGCAGGGGCTGAAAAACTGTTTTTT. Amino acid sequence: CASSQGEQAGAEKLFF.

About this clone itself: Additional DNA sequences in this sample encode the identical CDR3. V gene TRBV15 combines with J gene TRBJ1-2; no reliable D call. The germline V and J ends were trimmed by 8 bases and 1 base, with 8 bases remaining between them. The germline V gene has CDR1 LNHNV and CDR2 YYDKDF (reference sequence). The CDR3 has 12 amino acids. CDR3: CATSLFNYGYTF. The CDR3 nucleotides read TGTGCCACCTCATTGTTTAACTATGGCTACACCTTC.

The gene calls are TRBV15 and TRBJ2-2; D may be TRBD2 (6 bases). V was trimmed by 5 bases and J by 5 bases, leaving 21 bases between them. CDR1 is LNHNV and CDR2 is YYDKDF in the germline V gene (reference sequence). The CDR3 consists of 17 residues. The CDR3 DNA reads TGTGCCACCAGCCCCCTGGCTGGGGGACTGAGGACCGGGGAGCTGTTTTTT. It translates to CATSPLAGGLRTGELFF.

This clone has only a few counts. CDR3 DNA sequence: TGTGCCAGCAGCTGGGACAGGGACACTGAAGCTTTCTTT. The encoded protein is CASSWDRDTEAFF. The chain employs TRBV11-3 and TRBJ1-1, with 9 positions matching TRBD1. Germline CDR1 is SGHNT and CDR2 is YENEEA. The CDR3 consists of 13 residues. V shed 4 bases, J shed 3 bases, and the junction held 0 bases outside the gene matches.

The chain uses TRBV18 and TRBJ1-2, with D maybe TRBD1 (5 bases). Germline CDR1 reads KGHSH; CDR2 reads LQKENI. The CDR3 runs 14 residues. Trimming removed 0 bases from V and 3 bases from J, with 8 bases in between. The CDR3: CASSPPGADYGYTF. In DNA, the CDR3 is TGTGCCAGCTCACCACCAGGGGCAGACTATGGCTACACCTTC. Supplemented by reference TRBV18 and TRBJ1-2, the full variable domain reads NAGVMQNPRHLVRRRGQEARLRCSPMKGHSHVYWYRQLPEEGLKFMVYLQKENIIDESGMPKERFSAEFPKEGPSILRIQQVVRGDSAAYFCASSPPGADYGYTFGSGTRLTVV.

A word on this clone: This CDR3 is also generated by other DNA sequences in the sample. This sequence joins TRBV18 and TRBJ1-2; D remains ambiguous. This CDR3 region has 12 residues. Germline V CDR1 and CDR2: KGHSH, LQKENI. Trimming removed 2 bases from V and 5 bases from J, with 6 bases in between. The CDR3 DNA is TGTGCCAGCTCACCAGACACATATGGCTACACCTTC. Protein: CASSPDTYGYTF.

This clone was seen only a few times. The chain recombines TRBV6-1 with TRBJ1-1; D call uncertain. In germline, CDR1 is MNHNS, CDR2 SASEGT. V lost 1 base, J lost 4 bases, and 13 bases lay in between. The CDR3 contains 15 residues. This chain's CDR3 is CASSEEEEGRTEAFF. As DNA, the CDR3 is TGTGCCAGCAGTGAAGAAGAGGAGGGCCGCACTGAAGCTTTCTTT.

The chain links TRBV14 to TRBJ2-3, with 7 nucleotides matching TRBD1. V trimming: 6 bases; J trimming: 1 base; junction bases outside the gene matches: 10. Germline CDR1 is SGHDN and CDR2 is FVKESK. The CDR3 is 16 residues long. The CDR3 DNA sequence: TGTGCCAGCAGTTTTGAACAGGGGATCGGCACAGATACGCAGTATTTT. Translation: CASSFEQGIGTDTQYF.

V is TRBV24-1 and J is TRBJ2-5, with 7 bases matching TRBD2. The CDR3 spans 13 residues. V trimming: 2 bases; J trimming: 9 bases; junction bases outside the gene matches: 5. The germline V gene encodes CDR1 KGHDR and CDR2 SFDVKD. The CDR3 bases are TGTGCCACCAGTGATTGGGGGGGGGAGGCCCAGTACTTC. As protein: CATSDWGGEAQYF.

The chain uses TRBV7-3 and TRBJ1-4; D is possibly TRBD1 (5 bases). CDR1 and CDR2 (germline): SGHTA, FQGTGA. V lost 1 base to trimming and J lost 8 bases, with 8 bases between them. This CDR3 is 13 amino acids long. Here the CDR3 DNA reads TGTGCCAGCAGCTTAATGCAGGGAGAAAAACTGTTTTTT. Its translation is CASSLMQGEKLFF.

This clone was seen at least ten times. The rearrangement joins TRBV9 to TRBJ1-2, with 7 bases identical to TRBD1. The CDR3 loop spans 17 amino acids. The V and J ends lost 0 bases and 2 bases, in that order; junction bases with no gene match: 10. Per the germline V gene, CDR1 is SGDLS and CDR2 is YYNGEE. Written as DNA, the CDR3 is TGTGCCAGCAGCGTAGAGAAGGCGGGACAGAGGAACTATGGCTACACCTTC. As protein: CASSVEKAGQRNYGYTF.

The chain links TRBV28 to TRBJ2-7; 8 bases are shared with TRBD2. V lost 5 bases, J lost 6 bases, and 9 bases stayed unmatched. The length of the CDR3 is 14 residues. Germline V lookup: CDR1 MDHEN, CDR2 SYDVKM. Written as DNA, the CDR3 is TGTGCCAGCAGTCGCGGCGGGGGGTTGGGCGAGCAGTACGTC. Its protein is CASSRGGGLGEQYV.

The chain uses TRBV5-5 and TRBJ2-2, with 10 bases that match TRBD2. V shed 2 bases and J 0 bases; nucleotides not matched to a gene: 7. CDR3 length equals 18 residues. Per germline, CDR1 SGHKS and CDR2 YYEKEE (reference sequence). The CDR3 region has the DNA TGTGCCAGCAGCTTTCGTCAAAGCGGGGGGGCGAACACCGGGGAGCTGTTTTTT. This sequence encodes CASSFRQSGGANTGELFF.

V and J are TRBV2 and TRBJ2-2, with D unresolved. The CDR3 has 15 amino acids. Germline CDR1 SNHLY, CDR2 FYNNEI. Trimming removed 7 bases from V and 2 bases from J, with 14 bases in between. The CDR3 DNA reads TGTGCCAGCATTGGTTTGGCAGATAACACCGGGGAGCTGTTTTTT. It codes for CASIGLADNTGELFF.

By share, this clone counts as medium-sized. The chain links TRBV24-1 to TRBJ1-1; tentative D call: TRBD1 (6 bases). This CDR3 has 12 residues. Germline CDR1 reads KGHDR; CDR2 reads SFDVKD. V was pared by 9 bases and J by 2 bases, with 9 bases between. The CDR3 nucleotides are TGTGCCACCGCACAGGGAAACACTGAAGCTTTCTTT. Protein: CATAQGNTEAFF.

This clone occurred once. The gene calls are TRBV2 and TRBJ2-3; no reliable D call. Trimming shortened V by 3 bases and J by 2 bases, and 6 bases separated the two germline ends. This CDR3 contains 13 residues. The germline CDR1 and CDR2 sequences are SNHLY and FYNNEI. CDR3 loop: CASSDPLTDTQYF. The CDR3 nucleotides are TGTGCCAGCAGTGATCCCCTCACAGATACGCAGTATTTT.

The chain joins TRBV20-1 to TRBJ2-7; no clear D. Trimming left V 3 bases short and J 2 bases short, with 14 bases between. The CDR3 runs 14 residues. Per germline, CDR1 DFQATT and CDR2 SNEGSKA (reference sequence). The CDR3 sequence: CSASSVQATYEQYF. Here the CDR3 DNA reads TGCAGTGCTAGTTCTGTTCAGGCGACCTACGAGCAGTACTTC.